What follows are 2 T cell receptor beta chains derived from one specimen sequenced in a study of CD8+CD57+ T cells in acquired aplastic anemia. Genomic DNA, the template, was used for profiling of the TCR beta VDJ and CDR3. TCRdb ran MiXCR on the reads and lists one entry per CDR3 protein. In the table there are hundreds of thousands of distinct CDR3 sequences, around 60% of which are singletons. The sequenced sample consisted of sorted CD4+, CD8+, or CD8+CD57+ T cells (not recorded which) from PBMCs. These receptors were collected from a human donor with severe aplastic anemia or a healthy control (not recorded which).

This clonotype has a count of ten or more. The CDR3 nucleotides are TGCAGTGCTACCGCCTTAGGGAGGGGTAACTATGGCTACACCTTC. It encodes CSATALGRGNYGYTF. The chain links TRBV20-1 to TRBJ1-2; tentatively, D is TRBD1 (5 bases). Trimming pared 4 bases from V and 1 base from J, leaving 16 bases between. The CDR3 has 15 residues. Germline CDR1 is DFQATT and CDR2 is SNEGSKA (reference sequence).

This rearrangement joins TRBV7-9 to TRBJ2-7; D gene ambiguous. Trimming took off 1 base at V and 5 bases at J, with 9 bases between the two ends. The CDR3 length is 13 residues. Per germline, CDR1 SEHNR and CDR2 FQNEAQ (reference sequence). CDR3 nucleotides: TGTGCCAGCAGCTTAGTCGGTCACAACGAGCAGTACTTC. Translated, it gives CASSLVGHNEQYF.